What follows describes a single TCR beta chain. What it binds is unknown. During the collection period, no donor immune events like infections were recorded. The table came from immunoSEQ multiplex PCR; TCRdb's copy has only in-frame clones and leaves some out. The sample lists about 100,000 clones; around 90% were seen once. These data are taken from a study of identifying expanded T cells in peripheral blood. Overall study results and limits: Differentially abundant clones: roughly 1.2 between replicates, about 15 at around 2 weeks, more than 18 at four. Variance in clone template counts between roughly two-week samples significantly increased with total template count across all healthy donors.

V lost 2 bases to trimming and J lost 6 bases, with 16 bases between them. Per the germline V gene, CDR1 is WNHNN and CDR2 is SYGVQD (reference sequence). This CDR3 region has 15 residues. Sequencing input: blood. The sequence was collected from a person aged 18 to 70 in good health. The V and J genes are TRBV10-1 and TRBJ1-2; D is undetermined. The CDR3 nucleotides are TGCGCCAGCAGTGAGAACCCCGGACGGCGGGATGGCTACACCTTC. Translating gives CASSENPGRRDGYTF.